This is a list of T cell receptor beta chains from one sample in a study of OX40 agonist ivuxolimab in advanced cancers. TCRdb's copy holds only in-frame clones and misses some; the assay was immunoSEQ multiplex PCR. The sample comprises around 50,000 clones, around 89% of which are singletons, and roughly a tenth rests with the top ten. The sample consisted of CD4+ or CD8+ T cells sorted from blood, taken in a trial of the OX40 agonist ivuxolimab. These receptors all stem from an adult with an advanced solid tumor such as melanoma, head and neck, liver or kidney cancer. The CDR3 runs from the conserved cysteine through the conserved F or W. Fields, in order: V gene, J gene, CDR3 protein.

>TRBV7-8|TRBJ2-2
CATRRNTGELFF
>TRBV5-1|TRBJ2-5
CASSWTVQETQYF
>TRBV5-6|TRBJ2-6
CASSLGGTGGLAANVLTF
>TRBV2|TRBJ2-5
CASCPLFGAQETQYF
>TRBV15|TRBJ1-5
CATSRGGESNQPQHF
>TRBV28|TRBJ2-2
CASSPSGLAGGPEKDGELFF
>TRBV19|TRBJ2-2
CASIEDRNTGELFF
>TRBV5-1|TRBJ2-2
CASLEGPVTGELFF
>TRBV30|TRBJ1-5
CAWSYQNSNQPQHF
>TRBV9|TRBJ2-7
CASSVASGADTYEQYF
>TRBV29-1|TRBJ1-1
CSVRGTGNTEAFF
>TRBV19|TRBJ2-5
CASSIDAGRVETQYF
>TRBV5-4|TRBJ2-7
CASSLGRDRPYEQYF
>TRBV6-1|TRBJ2-3
CASSEVGEGSDTQYF
>TRBV29-1|TRBJ2-1
CSANDRVDEQFF
>TRBV27|TRBJ2-1
CASSTNSGQGKYNEQFF
>TRBV7-9|TRBJ1-2
CASSLGADRSYGYTF
>TRBV6-5|TRBJ1-1
CASSYSAGVGYTEAFF
>TRBV28|TRBJ2-5
CASRGSVQETQYF
>TRBV2|TRBJ1-2
CASSSGQGMGYTF
>TRBV30|TRBJ2-5
CAWSVLSRGTQYF
>TRBV5-8|TRBJ1-1
CASPKRGGAFF
>TRBV6-5|TRBJ1-3
CASSYSREGGNTIYF
>TRBV18|TRBJ2-7
CASSLYMDEQYF
>TRBV9|TRBJ1-3
CASSVASSGNTIYF
>TRBV6-6|TRBJ1-4
CASSSDGEKLFF
>TRBV7-9|TRBJ1-2
CASSRGTGWRSNYGYTF
>TRBV9|-
CASSVGTGPYEQYF
>TRBV29-1|TRBJ1-4
CSGGRTNEKLFF
>TRBV7-3|TRBJ2-3
CASSRTSGVSTDTQYF
>TRBV11-1|TRBJ1-2
CASSPIAGQERGYGYTF
>TRBV30|TRBJ1-1
CAWSDRTANTEAFF
>TRBV28|TRBJ1-4
CASSFGGKRYEKLFF
>TRBV29-1|TRBJ1-1
CSGGQLNTEAFF